The 14 T cell receptor beta chains below were found in one sample sequenced in a study of beta chain features in type 1 diabetes. The antigens for these receptors are not known. Every bit of the isolated RNA underwent reverse transcription, so sequencing read expressed TCRB transcripts. TCRdb's table, derived via immunoSEQ multiplex PCR, lists solely in-frame clones and lacks some. Found here are a few hundred thousand clones, approximately 14% of them singletons; the top ten hold 0.019%. Study outcomes and limitations: Across all four CD4+ subsets, people with type 1 diabetes showed modestly shorter TCRB CDR3s.

The sequencing input was naive CD4+ T cells from blood. The receptors derive from a man younger than 40 with type 1 diabetes.

In this sample, this clone turned up a few times. The chain uses TRBV6-6 and TRBJ2-7, with D possibly being TRBD1 (5 bases). Germline CDR1 MNHNY, CDR2 SVGAGI (reference sequence). Trimming stripped 7 bases from V and 1 base from J, with 8 bases between. The CDR3 length is 12 residues. The CDR3 region has the DNA TGTGCCAGCAAGGCAGGGTCCTACGAGCAGTACTTC. Translation gives CASKAGSYEQYF.

This clone has a handful of counts. This sample also contains other DNA sequences that code for the same CDR3. The genes are TRBV11-2 and TRBJ2-3, with no clear D. The germline gives CDR1 SGHAT, CDR2 FQNNGV. The CDR3 extends over 11 amino acids. V lost 6 bases and J 2 bases, leaving 3 bases between the germline ends. CDR3 DNA sequence: TGTGCCAGCAGTCACACAGATACGCAGTATTTT. It specifies CASSHTDTQYF.

The chain links TRBV18 to TRBJ2-1; D is ambiguous. Germline values: CDR1 KGHSH, CDR2 LQKENI. The length of the CDR3 is 15 residues. Trimming stripped 2 bases from V and 3 bases from J, with 11 bases between. DNA for the CDR3: TGTGCCAGCTCACCAGCCGGGTCCGTCTACAATGAGCAGTTCTTC. Its translation: CASSPAGSVYNEQFF. Using reference TRBV18 and TRBJ2-1 for the parts outside the CDR3, the full variable domain is NAGVMQNPRHLVRRRGQEARLRCSPMKGHSHVYWYRQLPEEGLKFMVYLQKENIIDESGMPKERFSAEFPKEGPSILRIQQVVRGDSAAYFCASSPAGSVYNEQFFGPGTRLTVL.

This clone has a handful of counts. The chain carries TRBV25-1 and TRBJ2-3; D perhaps matches TRBD2 (7 bases). Germline V CDR1 and CDR2: MGHDK, SYGVNS. The V end lost 3 bases, the J end lost 3 bases, and 13 bases lay between the germline ends. This CDR3 comprises 15 residues. The CDR3 loop reads CASSDWGRGTDTQYF. The CDR3 coding sequence is TGTGCCAGCAGTGATTGGGGGAGGGGGACAGATACGCAGTATTTT.

This clone was picked up a small number of times. The chain couples TRBV2 to TRBJ2-6; D ambiguous. In germline, CDR1 is SNHLY, CDR2 FYNNEI. V was shortened by 7 bases and J by 2 bases, with 9 bases between the two germline ends. This CDR3 spans 14 amino acids. The chain's CDR3 is CASTLSPGANVLTF. The CDR3 DNA reads as TGTGCCAGCACGTTGAGTCCTGGGGCCAACGTCCTGACTTTC.

Only a few counts were recorded for this clone. The J gene is TRBJ2-7, the V gene TRBV5-1; D is unresolved. This CDR3 has 14 amino acids. Germline V gives CDR1 SGHRS, CDR2 YFSETQ. The V end was cut by 2 bases, the J end by 3 bases, with 12 bases between. The CDR3 protein is CASSFSSSDYEQYF. As DNA, the CDR3 is TGCGCCAGCAGCTTTAGCAGTTCCGACTACGAGCAGTACTTC. Supplemented by reference TRBV5-1 and TRBJ2-7, the full variable domain reads KAGVTQTPRYLIKTRGQQVTLSCSPISGHRSVSWYQQTPGQGLQFLFEYFSETQRNKGNFPGRFSGRQFSNSRSEMNVSTLELGDSALYLCASSFSSSDYEQYFGPGTRLTVT.

CDR3 in amino acids: CASSRDREKLFF. CDR3 coding DNA: TGTGCCAGCAGCCGGGACAGGGAAAAACTGTTTTTT. The rearrangement uses TRBV6-6 and TRBJ1-4, with 8 bases aligning to TRBD1. This CDR3 is 12 amino acids long. With V trimmed by 6 bases and J by 8 bases, 2 bases remained unmatched. CDR1 MNHNY and CDR2 SVGAGI come from the germline V gene (reference sequence).

For this clone: The sample contains more than one DNA sequence encoding this CDR3. This chain links TRBV19 with TRBJ1-2; D remains ambiguous. The germline CDR1 and CDR2 sequences are LNHDA and SQIVND (reference sequence). The CDR3 sequence is 13 residues long. V lost 3 bases and J 5 bases, leaving 10 bases between the germline ends. This chain's CDR3 is CASSIGGTYGYTF. Written as DNA, the CDR3 is TGTGCCAGTAGTATCGGAGGAACATATGGCTACACCTTC. Combining the CDR3 with reference TRBV19 and TRBJ1-2 gives the whole variable domain DGGITQSPKYLFRKEGQNVTLSCEQNLNHDAMYWYRQDPGQGLRLIYYSQIVNDFQKGDIAEGYSVSREKKESFPLTVTSAQKNPTAFYLCASSIGGTYGYTFGSGTRLTVV.

This chain joins TRBV15 and TRBJ2-7; 13 bases fit TRBD2. V lost 5 bases, J lost 2 bases, and 3 bases stayed unmatched. Germline V CDR1 and CDR2: LNHNV, YYDKDF (reference sequence). The CDR3 spans 15 residues. Here the CDR3 DNA reads TGTGCCACCAGCCCTGGACTAGCGGGAGCCTACGAGCAGTACTTC. As protein: CATSPGLAGAYEQYF.

The V and J genes are TRBV25-1 and TRBJ2-1; TRBD2 might be the D (5 bases). The V end lost 6 bases, the J end lost 6 bases, and 6 bases lay between the germline ends. The CDR3 runs to 11 residues. CDR1 MGHDK and CDR2 SYGVNS come from the germline V gene. The CDR3 sequence is CASREVNEQFF. The CDR3 DNA reads TGTGCCAGCAGGGAGGTCAATGAGCAGTTCTTC.

This chain uses TRBV5-6 with TRBJ1-1; TRBD1 matches at 7 bases. From germline, CDR1 is SGHDT and CDR2 YYEEEE. The CDR3 has 15 residues. V gave up 0 bases and J gave up 11 bases; unmatched junction bases: 13. CDR3 in amino acids: CASSLGPRGPGWAFF. The CDR3 DNA reads as TGTGCCAGCAGCTTGGGCCCTAGGGGGCCGGGGTGGGCTTTCTTT.

A few counts support this clone. The chain joins TRBV5-1 to TRBJ2-1; 11 nucleotides agree with TRBD2. This CDR3 contains 15 residues. Per germline, CDR1 SGHRS and CDR2 YFSETQ. The V gene end was trimmed by 1 base and the J gene end by 6 bases; junction bases not matched to a gene: 3. CDR3 DNA: TGCGCCAGCAGCTTGCCGGGACTAGCGGCCAATGAGCAGTTCTTC. As protein: CASSLPGLAANEQFF.

The V and J genes are TRBV10-3 and TRBJ2-1; TRBD2 matches at 10 bases. This CDR3 is built from 15 residues. V shed 5 bases and J 5 bases; nucleotides not matched to a gene: 6. In germline, CDR1 is ENHRY, CDR2 SYGVKD. Here the CDR3 reads CAISPAGGPDNEQFF. The DNA for the CDR3 is TGTGCCATCAGTCCAGCGGGGGGGCCCGACAATGAGCAGTTCTTC.

The sample holds a few counts of this clone. The chain is built from TRBV5-1 and TRBJ2-7, with 9 nucleotides matching TRBD2. The CDR3 sequence is 15 residues long. From germline, CDR1 is SGHRS and CDR2 YFSETQ. The V segment lost 0 bases and the J segment 0 bases; nucleotides outside the gene matches: 1. The CDR3 protein is CASSLGGRDSYEQYF. CDR3 bases: TGCGCCAGCAGCTTGGGCGGGAGGGACTCCTACGAGCAGTACTTC.